These T cell receptor beta chains were read from a single sample in a study of blood T cells in healthy people across ages. TCRdb reprocessed the 5' RACE reads with MiXCR, giving one entry per CDR3 protein. The table has around 2 million distinct CDR3 sequences, roughly two fifths seen once. The sample taken for sequencing was blood. All receptors come from a human donor in good health. CDR3s include the opening cysteine and the closing phenylalanine or tryptophan. Each record gives: clone size, V gene, J gene, D gene, CDR3 protein, CDR3 DNA. D genes are given only for firm matches. Expanded clones are given a class, and other clones once, few, many or no size at all.

NA	TRBV7-2	TRBJ2-7	NA	CASSRWGLGGDEQYF	TGTGCCAGCAGCCGTTGGGGGCTTGGAGGGGACGAGCAGTACTTC
NA	TRBV14	TRBJ2-1	TRBD1	CASSPTGLFYNEQFF	TGTGCCAGCAGCCCGACAGGGTTGTTCTACAATGAGCAGTTCTTC
NA	TRBV18	TRBJ2-1	NA	CASPPDWVSYNEQFF	TGTGCCAGCCCACCAGACTGGGTTTCCTACAATGAGCAGTTCTTC
NA	TRBV5-1	TRBJ2-7	NA	CASSPGQNRREQYF	TGCGCCAGCAGCCCCGGGCAGAATCGTCGCGAGCAGTACTTC
NA	TRBV2	TRBJ2-5	TRBD1	CAGSRGETQYF	TGTGCCGGATCCAGGGGGGAGACCCAGTACTTC
few	TRBV7-9	TRBJ1-6	NA	CASSSHEGKSPLHF	TGTGCCAGCAGCTCCCACGAGGGCAAGTCACCCCTCCACTTT
once	TRBV5-5	TRBJ2-5	NA	CASSWAPRVETQYF	TGTGCCAGCAGCTGGGCCCCTAGGGTGGAGACCCAGTACTTC
NA	TRBV20-1	TRBJ2-7	TRBD1	CSTSRGQGYEQYF	TGCAGTACAAGCCGGGGACAGGGGTACGAGCAGTACTTC
few	TRBV9	TRBJ2-5	TRBD2	CASSAGEASGQETQYF	TGTGCCAGCAGCGCGGGGGAGGCTAGCGGCCAAGAGACCCAGTACTTC
NA	TRBV6-5	TRBJ2-7	TRBD1	CASSYSAGQGTYEQYF	TGTGCCAGCAGTTACTCTGCGGGACAGGGAACCTACGAGCAGTACTTC
NA	TRBV5-6	TRBJ2-7	NA	CASSTMGGPSYEQYF	TGTGCCAGCAGCACCATGGGGGGTCCCTCCTACGAGCAGTACTTC
few	TRBV7-3	TRBJ2-7	NA	CASSLADTSEPYEQYF	TGTGCCAGCAGCTTAGCGGACACGTCGGAACCCTACGAGCAGTACTTC
few	TRBV7-2	TRBJ2-5	NA	CTSSFRQVQETQYF	TGTACCAGCAGCTTTCGACAGGTACAAGAGACCCAGTACTTC
few	TRBV19	TRBJ1-6	NA	CASGENSPLHF	TGTGCCAGCGGTGAGAATTCACCCCTCCACTTT
few	TRBV20-1	TRBJ2-7	TRBD1	CSARRPGQGATGQYF	TGCAGTGCTAGGCGACCGGGACAGGGGGCTACGGGGCAGTACTTC
few	TRBV7-2	TRBJ2-7	TRBD1	CASSFTGRTGGPYEQYF	TGTGCCAGCAGCTTTACAGGGCGGACAGGGGGCCCCTACGAGCAGTACTTC
few	TRBV12-3/TRBV12-4	TRBJ2-5	NA	CASTAVRAWDTQYF	TGTGCCAGCACCGCCGTCCGGGCCTGGGATACCCAGTACTTC